This TCR beta chain was retrieved from a study of blood T cell repertoires in COVID-19. Turning to the study itself: Specimens from acute and convalescent COVID-19 originated in the United States, Italy and Spain.

The authors' processing: Reference gene primer amplification in the assay estimated nucleated cell counts. Assay used: immunoSEQ multiplex PCR; TCRdb lists only in-frame clones, some missing. V, J and clone size are those of that table, while D and trimming were read from the DNA. The sample records over 200,000 clones, around 88% being singletons. This TCR derives from a man older than 75 with acute or convalescent COVID-19. The sample was peripheral blood.

CDR3 in amino acids: CAISERAGRKGYTF. The CDR3, as DNA: TGTGCCATCAGTGAGAGGGCCGGGAGGAAGGGCTACACCTTC. The genes are TRBV10-3 and TRBJ1-2; no firm D call. V was trimmed by 2 bases and J by 8 bases, leaving 15 bases between them. CDR1 and CDR2 from the germline V gene are ENHRY and SYGVKD. The CDR3 runs 14 residues.